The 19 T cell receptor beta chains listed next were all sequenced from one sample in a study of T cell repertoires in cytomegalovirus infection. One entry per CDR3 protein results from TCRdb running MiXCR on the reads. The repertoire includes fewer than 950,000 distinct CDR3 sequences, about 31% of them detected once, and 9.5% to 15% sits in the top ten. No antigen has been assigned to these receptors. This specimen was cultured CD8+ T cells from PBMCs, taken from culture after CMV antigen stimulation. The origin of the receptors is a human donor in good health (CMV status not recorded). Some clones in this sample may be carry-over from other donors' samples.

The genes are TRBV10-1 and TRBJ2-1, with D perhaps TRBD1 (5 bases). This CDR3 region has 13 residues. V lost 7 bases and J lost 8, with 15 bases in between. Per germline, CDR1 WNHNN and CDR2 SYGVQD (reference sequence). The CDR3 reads CASTDTAWDEQFF. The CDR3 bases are TGCGCCAGCACGGACACCGCTTGGGATGAGCAGTTCTTC.

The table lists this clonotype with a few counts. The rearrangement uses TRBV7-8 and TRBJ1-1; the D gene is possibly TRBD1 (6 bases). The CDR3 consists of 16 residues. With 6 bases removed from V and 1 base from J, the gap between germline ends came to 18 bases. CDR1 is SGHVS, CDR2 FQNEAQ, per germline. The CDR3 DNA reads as TGTGCCAGCAGGCTAGGGTCAGGGGCCAAGAACACTGAAGCTTTCTTT. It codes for CASRLGSGAKNTEAFF.

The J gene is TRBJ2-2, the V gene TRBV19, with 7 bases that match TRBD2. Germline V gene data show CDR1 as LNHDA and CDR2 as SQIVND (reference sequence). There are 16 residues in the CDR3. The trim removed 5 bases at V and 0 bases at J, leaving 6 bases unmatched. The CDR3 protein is CASSPLAGANTGELFF. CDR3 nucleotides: TGTGCCAGTAGTCCCCTGGCGGGGGCGAACACCGGGGAGCTGTTTTTT.

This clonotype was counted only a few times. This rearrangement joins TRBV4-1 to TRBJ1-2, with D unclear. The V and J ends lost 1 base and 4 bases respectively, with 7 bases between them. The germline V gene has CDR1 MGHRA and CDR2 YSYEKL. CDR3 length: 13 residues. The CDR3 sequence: CASSQVDFYGYTF. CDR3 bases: TGCGCCAGCAGCCAAGTAGATTTCTATGGCTACACCTTC.

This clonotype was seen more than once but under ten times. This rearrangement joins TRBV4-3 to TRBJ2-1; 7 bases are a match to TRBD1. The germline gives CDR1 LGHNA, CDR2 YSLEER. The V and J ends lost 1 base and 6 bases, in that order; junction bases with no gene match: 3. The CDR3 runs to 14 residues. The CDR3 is CASSQGRDSNEQFF. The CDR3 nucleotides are TGCGCCAGCAGCCAAGGCAGGGACAGCAATGAGCAGTTCTTC.

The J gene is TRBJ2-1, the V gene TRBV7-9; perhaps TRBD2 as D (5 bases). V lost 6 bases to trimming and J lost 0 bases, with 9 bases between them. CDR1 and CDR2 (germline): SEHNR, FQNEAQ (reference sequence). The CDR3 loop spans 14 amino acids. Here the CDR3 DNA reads TGTGCCAGCAGGGACTCCATCTCCTACAATGAGCAGTTCTTC. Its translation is CASRDSISYNEQFF.

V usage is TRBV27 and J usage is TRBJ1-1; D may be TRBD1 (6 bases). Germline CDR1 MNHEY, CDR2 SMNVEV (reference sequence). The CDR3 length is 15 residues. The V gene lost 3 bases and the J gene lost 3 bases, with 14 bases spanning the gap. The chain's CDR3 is CASSFDRQGDTEAFF. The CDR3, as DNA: TGTGCCAGCAGTTTCGACAGGCAAGGAGACACTGAAGCTTTCTTT.

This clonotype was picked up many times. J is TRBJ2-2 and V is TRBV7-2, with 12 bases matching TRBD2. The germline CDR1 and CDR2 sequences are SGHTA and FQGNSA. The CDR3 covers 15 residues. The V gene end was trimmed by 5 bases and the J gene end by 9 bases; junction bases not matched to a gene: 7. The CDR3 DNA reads TGTGCCAGCAGCCCCAGGACTAGCGGGGCCCGGGAGCTGTTTTTT. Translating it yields CASSPRTSGARELFF.

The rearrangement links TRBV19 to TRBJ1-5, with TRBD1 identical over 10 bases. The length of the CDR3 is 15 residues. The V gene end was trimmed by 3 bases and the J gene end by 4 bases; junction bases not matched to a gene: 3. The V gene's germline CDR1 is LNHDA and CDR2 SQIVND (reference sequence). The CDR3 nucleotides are TGTGCCAGTAGTATTGGGGACAGGGGAAATCAGCCCCAGCATTTT. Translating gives CASSIGDRGNQPQHF.

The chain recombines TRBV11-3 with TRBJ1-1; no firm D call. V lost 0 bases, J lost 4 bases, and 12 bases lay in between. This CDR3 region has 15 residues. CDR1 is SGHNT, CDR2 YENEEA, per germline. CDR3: CASSLDRSFITEAFF. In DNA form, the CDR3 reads TGTGCCAGCAGCTTAGATAGAAGCTTCATCACTGAAGCTTTCTTT. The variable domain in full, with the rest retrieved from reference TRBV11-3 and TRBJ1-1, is EAGVVQSPRYKIIEKKQPVAFWCNPISGHNTLYWYLQNLGQGPELLIRYENEEAVDDSQLPKDRFSAERLKGVDSTLKIQPAELGDSAVYLCASSLDRSFITEAFFGQGTRLTVV.

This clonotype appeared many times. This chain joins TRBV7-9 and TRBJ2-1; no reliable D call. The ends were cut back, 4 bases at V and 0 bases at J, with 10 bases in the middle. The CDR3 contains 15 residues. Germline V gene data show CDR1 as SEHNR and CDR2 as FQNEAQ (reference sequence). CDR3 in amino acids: CASSSAQSSYNEQFF. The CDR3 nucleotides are TGTGCCAGCAGCTCCGCACAGAGCTCCTACAATGAGCAGTTCTTC.

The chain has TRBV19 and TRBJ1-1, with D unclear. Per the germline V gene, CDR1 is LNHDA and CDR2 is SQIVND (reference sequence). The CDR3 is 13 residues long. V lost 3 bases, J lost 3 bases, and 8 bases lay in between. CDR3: CASSIHRDTEAFF. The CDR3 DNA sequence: TGTGCCAGTAGTATCCATCGGGACACTGAAGCTTTCTTT. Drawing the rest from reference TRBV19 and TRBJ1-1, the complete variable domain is DGGITQSPKYLFRKEGQNVTLSCEQNLNHDAMYWYRQDPGQGLRLIYYSQIVNDFQKGDIAEGYSVSREKKESFPLTVTSAQKNPTAFYLCASSIHRDTEAFFGQGTRLTVV.

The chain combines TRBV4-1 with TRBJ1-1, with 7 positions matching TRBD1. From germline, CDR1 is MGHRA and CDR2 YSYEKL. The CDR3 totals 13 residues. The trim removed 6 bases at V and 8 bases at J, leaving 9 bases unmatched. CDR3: CASSPKQGKEAFF. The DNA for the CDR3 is TGCGCCAGCAGTCCGAAACAGGGGAAAGAAGCTTTCTTT.

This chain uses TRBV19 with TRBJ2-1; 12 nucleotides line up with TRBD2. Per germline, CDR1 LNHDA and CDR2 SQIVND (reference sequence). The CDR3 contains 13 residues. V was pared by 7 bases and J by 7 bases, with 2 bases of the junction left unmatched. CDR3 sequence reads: CASILAGGNEQFF. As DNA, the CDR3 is TGTGCCAGTATTCTAGCGGGGGGGAATGAGCAGTTCTTC.

The DNA of the CDR3 is TGTGCCAGTAGGAGTTGGGATCTAGCGGGGGAGACCAAAAACATTCAGTACTTC. Residues: CASRSWDLAGETKNIQYF. The chain links TRBV19 to TRBJ2-4, with 10 bases fitting TRBD2. The V and J ends lost 6 bases and 2 bases, in that order; junction bases with no gene match: 13. The germline gives CDR1 LNHDA, CDR2 SQIVND (reference sequence). The length of the CDR3 is 18 residues.

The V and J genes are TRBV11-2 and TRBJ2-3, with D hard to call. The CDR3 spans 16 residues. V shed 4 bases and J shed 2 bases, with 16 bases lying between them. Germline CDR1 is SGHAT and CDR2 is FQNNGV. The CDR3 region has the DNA TGTGCCAGCAGCTCCTTGACCTATACTATCACAGATACGCAGTATTTT. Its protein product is CASSSLTYTITDTQYF.

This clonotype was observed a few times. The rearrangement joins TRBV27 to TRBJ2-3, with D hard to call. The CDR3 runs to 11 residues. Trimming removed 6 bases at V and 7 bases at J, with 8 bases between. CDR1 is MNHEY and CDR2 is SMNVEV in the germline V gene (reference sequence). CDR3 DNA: TGTGCCAGCAGCGGGCGCAATACGCAGTATTTT. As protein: CASSGRNTQYF.

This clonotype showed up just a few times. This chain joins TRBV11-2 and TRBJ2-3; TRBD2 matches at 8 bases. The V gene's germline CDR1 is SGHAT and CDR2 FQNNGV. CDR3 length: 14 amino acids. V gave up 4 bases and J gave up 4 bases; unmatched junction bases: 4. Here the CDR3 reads CASSSPGLADTQYF. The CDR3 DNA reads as TGTGCCAGCAGCTCCCCGGGACTAGCAGATACGCAGTATTTT.

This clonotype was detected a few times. CDR3 bases: TGTGCCAGTAGTACCGAGGGACTAGCTCCCGATACGCAGTATTTT. Translated: CASSTEGLAPDTQYF. The chain carries TRBV19 and TRBJ2-3, with 9 bases that match TRBD2. Germline values: CDR1 LNHDA, CDR2 SQIVND (reference sequence). With 4 bases clipped from V and 6 bases from J, the junction kept 8 bases outside the gene matches. CDR3 length equals 15 residues.